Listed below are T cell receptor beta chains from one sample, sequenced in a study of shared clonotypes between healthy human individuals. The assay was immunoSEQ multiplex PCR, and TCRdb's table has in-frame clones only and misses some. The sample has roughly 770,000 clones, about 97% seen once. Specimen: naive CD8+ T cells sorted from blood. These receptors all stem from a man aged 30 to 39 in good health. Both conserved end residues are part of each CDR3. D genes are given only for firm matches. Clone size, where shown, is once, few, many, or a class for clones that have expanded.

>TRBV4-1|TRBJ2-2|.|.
TGCGCCAGCAGCCAAGATCCGGGAACCGGGGAGCTGTTTTTT
CASSQDPGTGELFF
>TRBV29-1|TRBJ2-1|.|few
TGCAGCGTTCTTACAGGGAGATTCAATGAGCAGTTCTTC
CSVLTGRFNEQFF
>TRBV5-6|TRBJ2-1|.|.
TGTGCCAGCAGCTTAAGCGGCTACAATGAGCAGTTCTTC
CASSLSGYNEQFF
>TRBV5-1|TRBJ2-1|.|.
TGCGCCAGCTTTAGGGCGGAGAGCTCCTACAATGAGCAGTTCTTC
CASFRAESSYNEQFF
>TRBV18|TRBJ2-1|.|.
TGTGCCAGCTCACCGTCTGTAAACTGGACATCCTACAATGAGCAGTTCTTC
CASSPSVNWTSYNEQFF
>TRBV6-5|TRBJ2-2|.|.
TGTGCCAGCAGTTACGGGATGAACACCGGGGAGCTGTTTTTT
CASSYGMNTGELFF
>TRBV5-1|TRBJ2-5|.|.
TGCGCCAGCAGCTTGACAGGGCGTAGGGAGACCCAGTACTTC
CASSLTGRRETQYF
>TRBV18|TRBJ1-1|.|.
TGTGCCAGCTCACTTAGTACCGGGGCAAACACTGAAGCTTTCTTT
CASSLSTGANTEAFF
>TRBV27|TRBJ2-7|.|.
TGTGCCAGCAGTTCCCCGAGCTCCTACGAGCAGTACTTC
CASSSPSSYEQYF
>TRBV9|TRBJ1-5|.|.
TGTGCCAGCAGCGCAGGGGATGGTCAGCCCCAGCATTTT
CASSAGDGQPQHF
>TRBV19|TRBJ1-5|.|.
TGTGCCAGTATTGGCGGGGACGGGATAACCCATCAGCCCCAGCATTTT
CASIGGDGITHQPQHF
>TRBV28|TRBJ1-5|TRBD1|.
TGTGCCAGCAGTTTTTCTCGAGGGACAGGGAGGTTTCGGGGCAATCAGCCCCAGCATTTT
CASSFSRGTGRFRGNQPQHF
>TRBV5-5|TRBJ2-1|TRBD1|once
TGTGCCAGCAGCTTCCAGACAGGGACGTTCTACAATGAGCAGTTCTTC
CASSFQTGTFYNEQFF
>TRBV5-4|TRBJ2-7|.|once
TGTGCCAGCAAACCGGACAGAAACCCATCCTACGAGCAGTACTTC
CASKPDRNPSYEQYF
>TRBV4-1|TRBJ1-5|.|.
TGCGCCAGCAGCCATCCTGGGGGTCAGCCCCAGCATTTT
CASSHPGGQPQHF
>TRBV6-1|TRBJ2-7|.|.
TGTGCCTCCCACCGCGGGGAGGACTTTGACGAGCAGTACTTC
CASHRGEDFDEQYF
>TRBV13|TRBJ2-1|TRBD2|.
TGTGCCAGCAGCTTATCGGGCGGGAGAGGGTCCTACAATGAGCAGTTCTTC
CASSLSGGRGSYNEQFF
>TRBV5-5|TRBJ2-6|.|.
TGTGCCAGCGCTAGAAACTCTGGGGCCAACGTCCTGACTTTC
CASARNSGANVLTF
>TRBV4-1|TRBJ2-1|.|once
TGCGCCAGCAGCCAAGCCCCCCGCGAGCAGTTCTTC
CASSQAPREQFF
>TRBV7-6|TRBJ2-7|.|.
TGTGCCAGCAGCTTAGATGGGTTATACGAGCAGTACTTC
CASSLDGLYEQYF
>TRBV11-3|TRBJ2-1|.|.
TGTGCCAGCAGCCCCAGGGGAGGGCCCTACAATGAGCAGTTCTTC
CASSPRGGPYNEQFF
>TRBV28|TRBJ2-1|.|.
TGTGCCAGCAGTTTAATGCGGGATCGCTCCTACAATGAGCAGTTCTTC
CASSLMRDRSYNEQFF
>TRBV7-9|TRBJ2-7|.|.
TGTGCCAGCAGCTCTGGTGGGGGAGTCATATACGAGCAGTACTTC
CASSSGGGVIYEQYF
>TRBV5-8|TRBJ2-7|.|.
TGTGCCAGCTCCCCGAGTCCCTACGAGCAGTACTTC
CASSPSPYEQYF
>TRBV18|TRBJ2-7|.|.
TGTGCCAGCTCACCACCGGGACTGAACTTTTACGAGCAGTACTTC
CASSPPGLNFYEQYF
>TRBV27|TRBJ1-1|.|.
TGTGCCAGCACCTCCCTCAGGGCGAGGACTGAAGCTTTCTTT
CASTSLRARTEAFF
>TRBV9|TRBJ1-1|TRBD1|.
TGTGCCAGCAGCGAGCGGACAGGGAACACTGAAGCTTTCTTT
CASSERTGNTEAFF
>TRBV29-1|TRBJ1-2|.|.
TGCAGCGTTGGGGACAACAACTATGGCTACACCTTC
CSVGDNNYGYTF
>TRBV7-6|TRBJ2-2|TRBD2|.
TGTGCCAGCAGCTCAGGGACTAGCGCCGGCACCGGGGAGCTGTTTTTT
CASSSGTSAGTGELFF
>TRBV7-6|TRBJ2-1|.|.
TGTGCCAGCAGCTATGCGGGTTCCTCCTACAATGAGCAGTTCTTC
CASSYAGSSYNEQFF